What follows are 27 T cell receptor beta chains derived from one specimen sequenced in a study of T cells in localized non-small cell lung cancer. Profiled with immunoSEQ multiplex PCR; TCRdb holds only in-frame clones, not every one. The sample contains 70,000 to 95,000 clones, roughly 93% of which appear only once. This sample comprised PBMCs, obtained before any cancer treatment. These TCRs come from a woman aged 40 to 75 with stage II squamous cell lung carcinoma.

The chain has TRBV5-1 and TRBJ2-3; TRBD2 matches at 7 bases. Germline V CDR1 and CDR2: SGHRS, YFSETQ. The ends lost 6 bases at V and 6 bases at J; junction bases unmatched: 10. The CDR3 contains 14 residues. The CDR3 spells CASTRDGEGDTQYF. The CDR3 nucleotides are TGCGCCAGCACCCGGGACGGGGAGGGTGATACGCAGTATTTT.

This clone was seen only a few times. The chain employs TRBV7-8 and TRBJ1-6; TRBD1 might be the D (5 bases). Trimming removed 6 bases at V and 12 bases at J, with 12 bases between. CDR3 size: 12 residues. Germline lookup yields CDR1 SGHVS and CDR2 FQNEAQ. CDR3 sequence: CASRSGGIPLHF. The DNA of the CDR3 is TGTGCCAGCAGATCTGGGGGGATACCCCTCCACTTT.

The DNA of the CDR3 is TGTGCCAGCAGCCGTCGAAGGCAGAGACAGAGAGAGAACTATGGCTACACCTTC. Amino acid sequence: CASSRRRQRQRENYGYTF. The chain employs TRBV27 and TRBJ1-2; D possibly corresponds to TRBD1 (5 bases). Trimming took off 6 bases at V and 2 bases at J, with 25 bases between the two ends. The length of the CDR3 is 18 residues. Germline CDR1 reads MNHEY; CDR2 reads SMNVEV (reference sequence).

The chain couples TRBV21-1 to TRBJ1-1. TRBV21-1 is described as a pseudogene. The CDR3 covers 12 residues. The CDR3 region has the DNA TGTGCCAGCAGCAAAGTTTCCGGGGAAGCTTTCTTT. Its protein is CASSKVSGEAFF.

The chain is built from TRBV19 and TRBJ1-5, with 9 nucleotides matching TRBD1. V lost 6 bases and J lost 0; bases outside the gene matches: 9. Germline V CDR1 and CDR2: LNHDA, SQIVND (reference sequence). The CDR3 runs to 17 residues. The CDR3 region is CASRVTGGSYSNQPQHF. The CDR3 coding sequence is TGTGCCAGTAGAGTAACAGGGGGCTCCTATAGCAATCAGCCCCAGCATTTT.

This chain joins TRBV5-1 and TRBJ1-1, with TRBD1 matching 9 bases. J gave up 6 bases and V 0 bases, and 6 bases lay outside the gene matches. Germline V gene data show CDR1 as SGHRS and CDR2 as YFSETQ. CDR3 length: 15 residues. The chain's CDR3 is CASSLESGQGSEAFF. In DNA, the CDR3 is TGCGCCAGCAGCTTGGAGTCGGGACAGGGATCTGAAGCTTTCTTT. The full variable domain, rest sourced from reference TRBV5-1 and TRBJ1-1, is KAGVTQTPRYLIKTRGQQVTLSCSPISGHRSVSWYQQTPGQGLQFLFEYFSETQRNKGNFPGRFSGRQFSNSRSEMNVSTLELGDSALYLCASSLESGQGSEAFFGQGTRLTVV.

This clone was detected only once. As DNA, the CDR3 is TGTGCCAGCAGCCAAGCACCAGCTGGGGGCTACACCTTC. Its protein product is CASSQAPAGGYTF. The chain combines TRBV14 with TRBJ1-2; D unresolved. CDR1 and CDR2 (germline): SGHDN, FVKESK. The V end was cut by 1 base, the J end by 8 bases, with 11 bases between. The CDR3 length is 13 residues.

J is TRBJ2-1 and V is TRBV7-2; 15 bases map to TRBD2. This CDR3 spans 15 amino acids. CDR1 is SGHTA and CDR2 is FQGNSA in the germline V gene. The V gene end was trimmed by 3 bases and the J gene end by 7 bases; junction bases not matched to a gene: 1. In DNA form, the CDR3 reads TGTGCCAGCAGCTTGGGACTAGCGGGGGGAAATGAGCAGTTCTTC. It translates to CASSLGLAGGNEQFF.

The chain employs TRBV2 and TRBJ1-2; TRBD1 aligns across 8 bases. The germline gives CDR1 SNHLY, CDR2 FYNNEI. J was trimmed by 7 bases and V by 4 bases; bases with no gene match: 11. This CDR3 has 15 residues. The CDR3 DNA is TGTGCCAGCAGTGTGGGGTTAGACAGGGGAAGTGGCTACACCTTC. Encoded protein: CASSVGLDRGSGYTF.

V and J are TRBV27 and TRBJ2-2; unclear D gene. Trimming shortened V by 3 bases and J by 6 bases, and 5 bases separated the two germline ends. Germline V gives CDR1 MNHEY, CDR2 SMNVEV (reference sequence). The CDR3 is made up of 12 amino acids. The CDR3 nucleotides are TGTGCCAGCAGTTTCCGTGCCGGGGAGCTGTTTTTT. It specifies CASSFRAGELFF.

The chain joins TRBV14 to TRBJ2-5, with 8 nucleotides matching TRBD2. Unmatched junction bases numbered 10, after V lost 5 bases and J lost 5 bases. The germline gives CDR1 SGHDN, CDR2 FVKESK. This CDR3 has 15 amino acids. The CDR3 nucleotides read TGTGCCAGCAGCTCAATCGGGGGGGCGCGGGAGACCCAGTACTTC. It codes for CASSSIGGARETQYF. Supplemented by reference TRBV14 and TRBJ2-5, the full variable domain reads EAGVTQFPSHSVIEKGQTVTLRCDPISGHDNLYWYRRVMGKEIKFLLHFVKESKQDESGMPNNRFLAERTGGTYSTLKVQPAELEDSGVYFCASSSIGGARETQYFGPGTRLLVL.

The rearrangement uses TRBV5-1 and TRBJ1-4; 7 nucleotides agree with TRBD1. Per germline, CDR1 SGHRS and CDR2 YFSETQ. The J segment lost 1 base and the V segment lost 4 bases, leaving 1 base of the junction unmatched. The CDR3 extends over 14 amino acids. This CDR3 reads CASSRQGTNEKLFF. DNA of the CDR3: TGCGCCAGCAGCAGACAGGGAACTAATGAAAAACTGTTTTTT.

The chain combines TRBV2 with TRBJ2-1; D is unclear. Germline V gives CDR1 SNHLY, CDR2 FYNNEI. This CDR3 spans 13 amino acids. Trimming pared 2 bases from V and 4 bases from J, leaving 6 bases between. In DNA form, the CDR3 reads TGTGCCAGCAGTGAAAGAGTTTACAATGAGCAGTTCTTC. It is translated as CASSERVYNEQFF. Supplemented by reference TRBV2 and TRBJ2-1, the full variable domain reads EPEVTQTPSHQVTQMGQEVILRCVPISNHLYFYWYRQILGQKVEFLVSFYNNEISEKSEIFDDQFSVERPDGSNFTLKIRSTKLEDSAMYFCASSERVYNEQFFGPGTRLTVL.

This chain links TRBV19 with TRBJ1-2; TRBD1 might be the D (6 bases). Germline V gives CDR1 LNHDA, CDR2 SQIVND (reference sequence). V was cut by 5 bases and J by 4 bases, with 11 bases left in between. The CDR3 runs to 13 residues. The CDR3 coding sequence is TGTGCCAGTAGTTTTGGACAGTTCTATGGCTACACCTTC. Translated, it gives CASSFGQFYGYTF.

The genes are TRBV4-1 and TRBJ1-1; no clear D gene. Deletions cut 3 bases from V and 0 bases from J, with 14 bases between. The germline CDR1 and CDR2 sequences are MGHRA and YSYEKL. The CDR3 length is 16 residues. The DNA for the CDR3 is TGCGCCAGCAGCCAGGCCGGCAGAACAGTGAACACTGAAGCTTTCTTT. Amino acid sequence: CASSQAGRTVNTEAFF.

The CDR3 reads CASSLEGTQNYGYTF. CDR3 nucleotide sequence: TGTGCCAGCAGCTTGGAGGGGACACAAAACTATGGCTACACCTTC. The V call is TRBV5-8, the J call TRBJ1-2, with D possibly being TRBD1 (6 bases). V gave up 0 bases and J gave up 2 bases, with 11 bases separating them. The CDR3 has 15 residues. The germline gives CDR1 SGHTS, CDR2 YDEGEE.

The rearrangement joins TRBV28 to TRBJ1-1, with 7 bases that match TRBD1. The germline V gene encodes CDR1 MDHEN and CDR2 SYDVKM. The CDR3 is 18 residues long. V lost 5 bases, J lost 5 bases, and 20 bases stayed unmatched. Here the CDR3 DNA reads TGTGCCAGCAGTATCCTCGGGAGGCAGGGGGGGATCGGAACTGAAGCTTTCTTT. Encoded protein: CASSILGRQGGIGTEAFF. Filled out from reference TRBV28 and TRBJ1-1, the complete variable domain reads DVKVTQSSRYLVKRTGEKVFLECVQDMDHENMFWYRQDPGLGLRLIYFSYDVKMKEKGDIPEGYSVSREKKERFSLILESASTNQTSMYLCASSILGRQGGIGTEAFFGQGTRLTVV.

V and J are TRBV28 and TRBJ2-5, with 8 bases lining up with TRBD1. The CDR3 totals 14 residues. With V trimmed by 7 bases and J by 3 bases, 7 bases remained unmatched. Germline CDR1 is MDHEN and CDR2 is SYDVKM. Written as DNA, the CDR3 is TGTGCCAGCACCCCAGAGACAGGGGAAGAGACCCAGTACTTC. It codes for CASTPETGEETQYF.

This sequence joins TRBV2 and TRBJ1-5; 9 nucleotides align to TRBD1. CDR1 is SNHLY, CDR2 FYNNEI, per germline. With V trimmed by 6 bases and J by 4 bases, 7 bases remained unmatched. The CDR3 is 15 residues long. CDR3 sequence (DNA): TGTGCCAGCAGCATTATAGGACAGGGGAATCAGCCCCAGCATTTT. Protein product: CASSIIGQGNQPQHF.

This chain connects TRBV2 to TRBJ2-5; TRBD2 agrees at 9 bases. V shed 8 bases, J shed 5 bases, and the junction held 9 bases outside the gene matches. Germline lookup yields CDR1 SNHLY and CDR2 FYNNEI. The CDR3 is made up of 14 amino acids. The CDR3 reads CASGREGLGETQYF. CDR3 DNA sequence: TGTGCCAGCGGGCGGGAGGGCCTGGGGGAGACCCAGTACTTC.

This clone is a singleton in its sample. V is TRBV5-5 and J is TRBJ1-4; D is undetermined. Looked up from germline, CDR1 is SGHKS and CDR2 is YYEKEE (reference sequence). This CDR3 has 15 residues. The V end was cut by 0 bases, the J end by 8 bases, with 14 bases between. The CDR3 DNA reads TGTGCCAGCAGCTTGGACAGTTTAAAGTGGGAAAAACTGTTTTTT. It encodes CASSLDSLKWEKLFF.

The chain combines TRBV9 with TRBJ1-1, with D maybe TRBD1 (6 bases). V shed 0 bases and J shed 7 bases, with 13 bases lying between them. The CDR3 spans 14 residues. From germline, CDR1 is SGDLS and CDR2 YYNGEE. The CDR3 spells CASSVVRQAGEAFF. The CDR3 DNA follows: TGTGCCAGCAGCGTAGTCCGACAGGCAGGTGAAGCTTTCTTT.

The genes are TRBV4-1 and TRBJ1-2, with 10 bases that match TRBD1. Trimming cost V 0 bases and J 2 bases; bases outside gene matches: 3. The CDR3 loop spans 16 amino acids. Germline V gene sequence: CDR1 MGHRA, CDR2 YSYEKL. CDR3 in DNA: TGCGCCAGCAGCCAAGAAGGGACAGGGGCCAACTATGGCTACACCTTC. As protein: CASSQEGTGANYGYTF.

The rearrangement links TRBV27 to TRBJ1-1; D is unclear. V was cut by 8 bases and J by 10 bases, with 11 bases left in between. The CDR3 has 10 residues. CDR1 and CDR2 (germline): MNHEY, SMNVEV (reference sequence). The DNA for the CDR3 is TGTGCCAGCTCGAGGTTCCCAGCTTTCTTT. It codes for CASSRFPAFF.

The V and J genes are TRBV6-1 and TRBJ2-3; 11 bases fit TRBD1. Germline CDR1 MNHNS, CDR2 SASEGT. The ends lost 5 bases at V and 3 bases at J; junction bases unmatched: 4. CDR3 length: 15 amino acids. The CDR3 protein is CASSSRDRGTDTQYF. Here the CDR3 DNA reads TGTGCCAGCAGTTCCCGGGACAGGGGGACAGATACGCAGTATTTT.

The V call is TRBV7-9, the J call TRBJ2-1, with 10 bases identical to TRBD2. Per the germline V gene, CDR1 is SEHNR and CDR2 is FQNEAQ (reference sequence). CDR3 length equals 15 residues. Trimming took 6 bases from V and 7 from J; bases not matched to a gene: 9. This CDR3 reads CASREPGLATNEQFF. CDR3 bases: TGTGCCAGCAGGGAACCGGGACTAGCGACAAATGAGCAGTTCTTC.

This clone was found a few times. The chain combines TRBV5-4 with TRBJ2-7, with 9 positions matching TRBD1. Germline trimming cut 4 bases from V and 5 bases from J; bases unmatched to any gene: 10. The CDR3 spans 15 residues. Germline V gives CDR1 SGHNT, CDR2 YYREEE (reference sequence). CDR3 in amino acids: CASSGGGQGVHEQYF. The CDR3 nucleotides read TGTGCCAGCAGCGGGGGGGGACAGGGTGTCCACGAGCAGTACTTC.